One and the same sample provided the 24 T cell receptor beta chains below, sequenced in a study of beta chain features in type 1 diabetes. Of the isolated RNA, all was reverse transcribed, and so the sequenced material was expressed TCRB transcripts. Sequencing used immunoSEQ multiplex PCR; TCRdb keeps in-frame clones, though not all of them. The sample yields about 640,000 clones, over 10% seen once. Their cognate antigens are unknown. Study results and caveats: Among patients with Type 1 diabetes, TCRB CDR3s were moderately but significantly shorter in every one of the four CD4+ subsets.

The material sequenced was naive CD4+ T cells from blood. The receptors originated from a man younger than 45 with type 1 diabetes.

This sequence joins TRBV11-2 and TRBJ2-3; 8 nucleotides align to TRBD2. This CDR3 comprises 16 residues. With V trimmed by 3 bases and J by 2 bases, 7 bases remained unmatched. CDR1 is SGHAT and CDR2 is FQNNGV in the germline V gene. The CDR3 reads CASSFGGGGFTDTQYF. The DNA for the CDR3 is TGTGCCAGCAGCTTCGGAGGCGGGGGGTTCACAGATACGCAGTATTTT.

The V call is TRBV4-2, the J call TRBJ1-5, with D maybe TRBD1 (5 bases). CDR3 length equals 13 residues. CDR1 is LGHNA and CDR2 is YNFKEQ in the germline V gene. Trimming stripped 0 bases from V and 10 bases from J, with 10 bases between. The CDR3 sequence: CASSQEERGPQHF. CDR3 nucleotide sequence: TGTGCCAGCAGCCAAGAGGAGCGGGGCCCCCAGCATTTT.

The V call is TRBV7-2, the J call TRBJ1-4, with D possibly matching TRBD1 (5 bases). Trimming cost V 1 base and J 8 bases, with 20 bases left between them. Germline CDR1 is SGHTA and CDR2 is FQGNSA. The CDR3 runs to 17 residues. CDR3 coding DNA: TGTGCCAGCAGCTTAGTAAGTGGCAGGGCTGCTCTCGAAAAACTGTTTTTT. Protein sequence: CASSLVSGRAALEKLFF.

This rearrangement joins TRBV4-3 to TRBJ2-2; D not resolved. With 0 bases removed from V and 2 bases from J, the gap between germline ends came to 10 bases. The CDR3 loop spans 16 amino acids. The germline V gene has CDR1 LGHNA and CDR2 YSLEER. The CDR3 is CASSQDLAANTGELFF. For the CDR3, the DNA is TGCGCCAGCAGCCAAGATCTGGCAGCTAACACCGGGGAGCTGTTTTTT.

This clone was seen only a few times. CDR3 loop: CASSVGDSGSETQYF. CDR3 nucleotides: TGTGCCAGCAGCGTAGGTGATAGCGGATCCGAGACCCAGTACTTC. V usage is TRBV9 and J usage is TRBJ2-5, with D tentatively TRBD2 (6 bases). CDR1 is SGDLS, CDR2 YYNGEE, per germline. V was trimmed by 0 bases and J by 5 bases, leaving 14 bases between them. This CDR3 spans 15 amino acids.

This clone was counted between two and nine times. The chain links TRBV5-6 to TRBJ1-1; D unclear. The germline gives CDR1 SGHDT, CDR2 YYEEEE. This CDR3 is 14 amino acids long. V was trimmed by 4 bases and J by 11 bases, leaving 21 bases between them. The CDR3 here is CASSTRPAGEGAFF. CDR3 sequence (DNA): TGTGCCAGCAGCACCCGCCCCGCCGGGGAGGGCGCTTTCTTT.

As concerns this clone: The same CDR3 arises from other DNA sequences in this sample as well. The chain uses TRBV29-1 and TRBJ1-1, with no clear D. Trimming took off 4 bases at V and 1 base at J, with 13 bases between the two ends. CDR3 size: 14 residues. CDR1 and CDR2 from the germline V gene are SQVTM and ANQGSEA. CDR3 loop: CSVVGPGGNTEAFF. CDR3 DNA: TGCAGCGTTGTGGGTCCGGGAGGGAACACTGAAGCTTTCTTT.

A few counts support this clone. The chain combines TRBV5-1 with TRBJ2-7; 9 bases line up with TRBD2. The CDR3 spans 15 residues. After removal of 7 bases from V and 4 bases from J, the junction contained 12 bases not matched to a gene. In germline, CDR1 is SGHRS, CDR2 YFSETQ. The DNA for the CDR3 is TGCGCCAGCGGCGGGGGGGCGCCCCATGGATACGAGCAGTACTTC. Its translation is CASGGGAPHGYEQYF.

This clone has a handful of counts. CDR3 nucleotides: TGCGCCAGCAGCCAAGATCTCGGTGGGGCTCTCAATCAGCCCCAGCATTTT. This sequence encodes CASSQDLGGALNQPQHF. The chain links TRBV4-3 to TRBJ1-5, with a weak D call TRBD1 (5 bases). The V and J ends lost 0 bases and 3 bases respectively, with 15 bases between them. The CDR3 is 17 residues long. Germline V lookup: CDR1 LGHNA, CDR2 YSLEER.

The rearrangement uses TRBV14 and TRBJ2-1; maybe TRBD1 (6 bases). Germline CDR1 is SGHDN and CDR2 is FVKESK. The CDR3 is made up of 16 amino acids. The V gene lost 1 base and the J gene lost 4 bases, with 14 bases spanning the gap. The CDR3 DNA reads TGTGCCAGCAGCCAAGGCAGGACAGCAGATTACAATGAGCAGTTCTTC. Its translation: CASSQGRTADYNEQFF.

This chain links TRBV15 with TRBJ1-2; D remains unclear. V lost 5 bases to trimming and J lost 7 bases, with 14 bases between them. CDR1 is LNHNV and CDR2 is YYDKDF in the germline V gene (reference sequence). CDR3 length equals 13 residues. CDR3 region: CATSPLREVGYTF. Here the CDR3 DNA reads TGTGCCACCAGCCCCCTGAGGGAAGTTGGCTACACCTTC.

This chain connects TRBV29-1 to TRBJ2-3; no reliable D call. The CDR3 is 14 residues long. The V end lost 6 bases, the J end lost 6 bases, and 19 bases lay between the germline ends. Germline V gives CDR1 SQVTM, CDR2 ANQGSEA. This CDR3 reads CSVGATAVRDTQYF. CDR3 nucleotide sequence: TGCAGCGTCGGCGCCACAGCTGTCCGGGATACGCAGTATTTT.

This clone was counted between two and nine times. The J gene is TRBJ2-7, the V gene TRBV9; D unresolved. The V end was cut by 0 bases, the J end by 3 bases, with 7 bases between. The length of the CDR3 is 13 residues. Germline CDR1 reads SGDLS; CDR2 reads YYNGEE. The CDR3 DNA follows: TGTGCCAGCAGCGTAGCAGTCGGCTACGAGCAGTACTTC. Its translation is CASSVAVGYEQYF. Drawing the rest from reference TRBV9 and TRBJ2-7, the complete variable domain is DSGVTQTPKHLITATGQRVTLRCSPRSGDLSVYWYQQSLDQGLQFLIQYYNGEERAKGNILERFSAQQFPDLHSELNLSSLELGDSALYFCASSVAVGYEQYFGPGTRLTVT.

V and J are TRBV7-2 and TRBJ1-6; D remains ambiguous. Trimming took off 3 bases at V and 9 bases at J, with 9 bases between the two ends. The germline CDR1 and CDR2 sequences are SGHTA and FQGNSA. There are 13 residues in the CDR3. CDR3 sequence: CASSFSVGSPLHF. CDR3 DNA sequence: TGTGCCAGCAGCTTTTCGGTTGGTTCACCCCTCCACTTT.

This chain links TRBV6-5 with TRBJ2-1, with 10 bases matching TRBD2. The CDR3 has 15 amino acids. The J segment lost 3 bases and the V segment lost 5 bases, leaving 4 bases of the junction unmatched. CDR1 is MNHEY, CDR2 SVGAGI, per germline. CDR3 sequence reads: CASSRSSGGYNEQFF. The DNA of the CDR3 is TGTGCCAGCAGTCGATCTAGCGGGGGCTACAATGAGCAGTTCTTC.

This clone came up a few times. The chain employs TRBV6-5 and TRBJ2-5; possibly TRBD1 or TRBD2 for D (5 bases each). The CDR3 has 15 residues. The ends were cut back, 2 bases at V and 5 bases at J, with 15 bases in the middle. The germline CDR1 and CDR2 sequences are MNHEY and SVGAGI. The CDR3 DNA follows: TGTGCCAGCAGTTACGGGGACGGTTCGTTTGAGACCCAGTACTTC. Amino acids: CASSYGDGSFETQYF.

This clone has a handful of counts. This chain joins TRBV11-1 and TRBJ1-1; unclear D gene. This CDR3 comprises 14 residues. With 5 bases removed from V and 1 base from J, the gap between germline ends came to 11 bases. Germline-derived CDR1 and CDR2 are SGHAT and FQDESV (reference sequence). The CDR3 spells CASSPMGGNTEAFF. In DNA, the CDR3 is TGTGCCAGCAGCCCCATGGGAGGGAACACTGAAGCTTTCTTT.

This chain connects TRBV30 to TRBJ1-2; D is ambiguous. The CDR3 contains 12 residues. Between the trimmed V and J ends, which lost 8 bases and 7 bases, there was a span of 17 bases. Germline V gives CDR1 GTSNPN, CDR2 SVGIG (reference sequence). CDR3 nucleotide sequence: TGTGCCGTCATTTGGGCCTTTGGTGGCTACACCTTC. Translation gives CAVIWAFGGYTF.

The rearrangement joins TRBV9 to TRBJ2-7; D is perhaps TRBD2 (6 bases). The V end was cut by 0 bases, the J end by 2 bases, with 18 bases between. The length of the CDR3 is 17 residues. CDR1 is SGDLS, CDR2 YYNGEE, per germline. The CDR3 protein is CASSVGAPVGGTYEQYF. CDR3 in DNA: TGTGCCAGCAGCGTAGGGGCCCCCGTCGGGGGTACCTACGAGCAGTACTTC.

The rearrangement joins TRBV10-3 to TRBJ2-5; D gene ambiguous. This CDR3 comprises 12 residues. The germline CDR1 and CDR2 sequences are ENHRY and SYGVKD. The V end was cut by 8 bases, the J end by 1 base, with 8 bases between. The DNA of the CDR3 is TGTGCCATCGGACCGTCCCAAGAGACCCAGTACTTC. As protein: CAIGPSQETQYF.

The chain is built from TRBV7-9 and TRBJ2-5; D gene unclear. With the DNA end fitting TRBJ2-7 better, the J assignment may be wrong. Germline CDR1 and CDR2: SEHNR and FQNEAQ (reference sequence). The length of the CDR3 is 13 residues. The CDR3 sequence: CASSSTSTYEQYF. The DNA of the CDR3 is TGTGCCAGCAGCTCAACGAGCACATACGAGCAGTACTTC.

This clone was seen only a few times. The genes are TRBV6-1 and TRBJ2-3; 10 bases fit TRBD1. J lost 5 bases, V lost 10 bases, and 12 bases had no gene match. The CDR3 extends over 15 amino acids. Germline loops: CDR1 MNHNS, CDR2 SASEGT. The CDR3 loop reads CAITGTGAPQDTQYF. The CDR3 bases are TGTGCCATTACCGGGACAGGGGCACCCCAAGATACGCAGTATTTT.

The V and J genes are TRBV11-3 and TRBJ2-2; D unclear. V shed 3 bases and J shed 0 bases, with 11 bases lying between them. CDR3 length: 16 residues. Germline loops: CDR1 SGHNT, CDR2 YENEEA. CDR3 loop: CASSLTGPPNTGELFF. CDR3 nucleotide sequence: TGTGCCAGCAGCTTGACCGGGCCCCCGAACACCGGGGAGCTGTTTTTT. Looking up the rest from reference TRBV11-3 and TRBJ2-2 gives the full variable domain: EAGVVQSPRYKIIEKKQPVAFWCNPISGHNTLYWYLQNLGQGPELLIRYENEEAVDDSQLPKDRFSAERLKGVDSTLKIQPAELGDSAVYLCASSLTGPPNTGELFFGEGSRLTVL.

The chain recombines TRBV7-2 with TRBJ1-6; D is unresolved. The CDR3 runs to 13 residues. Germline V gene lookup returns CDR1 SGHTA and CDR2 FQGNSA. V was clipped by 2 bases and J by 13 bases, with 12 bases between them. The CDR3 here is CASSLTETGPLHF. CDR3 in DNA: TGTGCCAGCAGCTTAACAGAGACGGGGCCCCTCCACTTT.